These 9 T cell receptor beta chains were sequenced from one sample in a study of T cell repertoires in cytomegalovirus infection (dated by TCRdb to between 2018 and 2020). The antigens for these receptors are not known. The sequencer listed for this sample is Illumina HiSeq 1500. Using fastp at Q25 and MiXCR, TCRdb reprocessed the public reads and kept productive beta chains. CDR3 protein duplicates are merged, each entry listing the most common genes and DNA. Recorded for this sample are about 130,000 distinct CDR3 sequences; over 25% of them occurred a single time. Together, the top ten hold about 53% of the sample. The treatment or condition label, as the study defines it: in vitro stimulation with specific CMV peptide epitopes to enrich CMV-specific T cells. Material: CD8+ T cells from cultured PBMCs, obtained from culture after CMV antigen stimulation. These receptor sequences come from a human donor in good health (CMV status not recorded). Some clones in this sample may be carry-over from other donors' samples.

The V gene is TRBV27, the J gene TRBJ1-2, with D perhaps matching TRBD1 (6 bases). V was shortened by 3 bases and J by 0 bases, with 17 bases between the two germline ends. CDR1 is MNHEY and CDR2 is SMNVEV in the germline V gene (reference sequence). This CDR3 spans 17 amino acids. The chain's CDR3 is CASSFRAGVRTNYGYTF. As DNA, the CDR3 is TGTGCCAGCAGTTTCCGGGCAGGGGTACGAACTAACTATGGCTACACCTTC.

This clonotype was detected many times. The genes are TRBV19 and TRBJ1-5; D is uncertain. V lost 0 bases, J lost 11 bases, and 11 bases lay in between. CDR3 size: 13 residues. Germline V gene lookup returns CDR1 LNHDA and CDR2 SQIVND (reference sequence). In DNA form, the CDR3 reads TGTGCCAGTAGTATAGATCCTGACTTGGCCCAGCATTTT. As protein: CASSIDPDLAQHF.

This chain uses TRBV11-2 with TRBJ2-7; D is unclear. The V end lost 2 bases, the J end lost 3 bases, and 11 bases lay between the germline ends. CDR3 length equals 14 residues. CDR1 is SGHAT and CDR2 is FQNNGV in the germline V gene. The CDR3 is CASSLYGTDYEQYF. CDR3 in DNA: TGTGCCAGCAGCTTATACGGTACGGACTACGAGCAGTACTTC.

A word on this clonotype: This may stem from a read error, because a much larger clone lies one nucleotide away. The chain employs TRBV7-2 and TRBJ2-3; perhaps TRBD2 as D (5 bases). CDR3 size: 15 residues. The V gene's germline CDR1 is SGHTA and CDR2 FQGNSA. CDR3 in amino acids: CAGSLESGGTDTQYF. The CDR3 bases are TGTGCCGGCAGCCTGGAGTCCGGGGGCACAGATACGCAGTATTTT.

CDR3 loop: CASSLNLGGYEQYF. The CDR3 coding sequence is TGTGCCAGCAGCTTAAATCTCGGGGGGTACGAGCAGTACTTC. V is TRBV7-2 and J is TRBJ2-7; TRBD2 matches 7 bases. Germline V gives CDR1 SGHTA, CDR2 FQGNSA. The V gene end was trimmed by 2 bases and the J gene end by 4 bases; junction bases not matched to a gene: 5. This CDR3 has 14 residues.

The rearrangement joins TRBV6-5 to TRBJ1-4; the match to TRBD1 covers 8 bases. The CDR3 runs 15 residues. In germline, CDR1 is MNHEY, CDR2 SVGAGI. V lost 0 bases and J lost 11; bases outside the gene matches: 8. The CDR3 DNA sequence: TGTGCCAGCAGTTACTCCTCAGGGGGCAGCGGGAAACTGTTTTTT. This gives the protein CASSYSSGGSGKLFF.

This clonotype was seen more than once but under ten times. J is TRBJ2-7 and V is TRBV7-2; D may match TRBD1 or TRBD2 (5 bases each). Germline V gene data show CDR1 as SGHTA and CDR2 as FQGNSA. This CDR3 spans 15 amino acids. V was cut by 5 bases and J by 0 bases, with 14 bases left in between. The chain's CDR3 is CASSDPGGTSYEQYF. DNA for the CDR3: TGTGCCAGCAGCGACCCAGGTGGGACCTCCTACGAGCAGTACTTC.

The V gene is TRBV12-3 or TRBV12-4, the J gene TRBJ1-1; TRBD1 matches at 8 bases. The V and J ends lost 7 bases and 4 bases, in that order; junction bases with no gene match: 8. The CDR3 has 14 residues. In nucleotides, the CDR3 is TGTGCCAGCACCCGGACAGGGTCGGCCACTGAAGCTTTCTTT. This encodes CASTRTGSATEAFF.

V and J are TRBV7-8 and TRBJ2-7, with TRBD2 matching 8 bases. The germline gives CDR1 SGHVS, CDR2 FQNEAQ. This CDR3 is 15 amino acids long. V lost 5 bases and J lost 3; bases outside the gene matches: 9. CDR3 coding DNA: TGTGCCAGCAGCCCCCCTGGCGGGGGGTACTACGAGCAGTACTTC. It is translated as CASSPPGGGYYEQYF.